What follows describes a single T cell receptor beta chain. Its antigen is undetermined. Using immunoSEQ multiplex PCR, the repertoire was profiled, and TCRdb retains in-frame clones only, with some absent. The sample contains approximately 20,000 clones, around 70% of which appear only once. The data stem from a study of vaccination effects on CD4 cells after COVID-19. Before sequencing, viral peptide pools were used by the ViraFEST assay to expand antigen-specific CD4+ T cells. With about 9 days of culture completed, CD4+ T cells were isolated. Having tested negative for nucleocapsid antibodies, the vaccine recipients showed no prior SARS-CoV-2 infection. Replacing half the medium with IL-2 medium was done on days 3 and 7. The receptor was derived from a human donor who received a COVID-19 vaccine. This sample comprised CD4+ T cells from PBMCs cultured with HCoV-NL63 spike peptides, obtained before COVID-19 vaccination.

The CDR3 is CASAGTVNTEAFF. The CDR3 region has the DNA TGTGCCAGCGCAGGGACTGTGAACACTGAAGCTTTCTTT. This chain links TRBV7-2 with TRBJ1-1; D perhaps matches TRBD1 (5 bases). The germline gives CDR1 SGHTA, CDR2 FQGNSA. This CDR3 has 13 residues. Trimming cost V 8 bases and J 0 bases, with 10 bases left between them. The complete variable domain, with remaining parts taken from reference TRBV7-2 and TRBJ1-1, reads GAGVSQSPSNKVTEKGKDVELRCDPISGHTALYWYRQSLGQGLEFLIYFQGNSAPDKSGLPSDRFSAERTGGSVSTLTIQRTQQEDSAVYLCASAGTVNTEAFFGQGTRLTVV.